Presented here are 10 T cell receptor beta chains from one specimen sequenced in a study of shared clonotypes between healthy human individuals. Clones were sequenced by immunoSEQ multiplex PCR, and TCRdb holds only the in-frame ones, with some missing. The table includes more than 2 million clones, 90% to 95% detected once. Material for sequencing was naive CD4+ T cells sorted from blood. Subset noted: CD45RA+ positively selected. These receptors all stem from a man younger than 30 in good health.

Concerning this clone itself: This may be a read error: a much more frequent sequence differs by one nucleotide. The chain is built from TRBV7-9 and TRBJ2-7; D uncertain. Trimming cost V 1 base and J 6 bases, with 4 bases left between them. CDR3 length: 11 amino acids. Germline V lookup: CDR1 SEHNR, CDR2 FQNEAQ (reference sequence). The CDR3 sequence: CASSLGAEQYF. CDR3 DNA sequence: TGTGCCAGCAGCTTAGGGGCCGAGCAGTACTTC.

J is TRBJ1-5 and V is TRBV11-2; D remains ambiguous. Germline V CDR1 and CDR2: SGHAT, FQNNGV. With 5 bases removed from V and 2 bases from J, the gap between germline ends came to 7 bases. The length of the CDR3 is 13 residues. The chain's CDR3 is CASSRMGNQPQHF. For the CDR3, the DNA is TGTGCCAGCAGCCGTATGGGCAATCAGCCCCAGCATTTT.

The rearrangement uses TRBV19 and TRBJ2-7; weak D call: TRBD1 (6 bases). The CDR3 contains 15 residues. The germline gives CDR1 LNHDA, CDR2 SQIVND (reference sequence). V was shortened by 3 bases and J by 7 bases, with 19 bases between the two germline ends. CDR3 sequence (DNA): TGTGCCAGTAGTATTGGGCAGGGGTCCCCTGGGGAGCAGTACTTC. It yields the protein CASSIGQGSPGEQYF.

The chain employs TRBV5-1 and TRBJ2-1; D is possibly TRBD1 or TRBD2 (5 bases each). CDR1 and CDR2 from the germline V gene are SGHRS and YFSETQ. Trimming pared 2 bases from V and 6 bases from J, leaving 9 bases between. There are 13 residues in the CDR3. This CDR3 is CASSFGTGNEQFF. The CDR3 DNA reads TGCGCCAGCAGCTTCGGGACGGGCAATGAGCAGTTCTTC.

The rearrangement links TRBV7-9 to TRBJ1-1, with D possibly matching TRBD1 (5 bases). V was clipped by 5 bases and J by 7 bases, with 11 bases between them. Germline V gene data show CDR1 as SEHNR and CDR2 as FQNEAQ (reference sequence). The CDR3 has 12 amino acids. The CDR3 protein is CASSLRGNEAFF. In DNA form, the CDR3 reads TGTGCCAGCAGCCTACGGGGGAATGAAGCTTTCTTT.

The chain carries TRBV2 and TRBJ1-5; 7 bases match TRBD1. Germline V lookup: CDR1 SNHLY, CDR2 FYNNEI. Trimming at V came to 7 bases and at J to 14 bases, leaving 14 bases not matched to a gene. The CDR3 has 13 amino acids. CDR3 protein: CASTLQARGEKHF. The CDR3, as DNA: TGTGCCAGCACGCTTCAAGCCAGGGGGGAAAAGCATTTT.

The chain has TRBV7-2 and TRBJ1-1; D not resolved. V shed 2 bases and J shed 2 bases, with 9 bases lying between them. The germline CDR1 and CDR2 sequences are SGHTA and FQGNSA. The CDR3 spans 14 residues. CDR3 region: CASSLIRQNTEAFF. CDR3 DNA: TGTGCCAGCAGCTTAATACGACAAAACACTGAAGCTTTCTTT.

CDR3 region: CASKKASGTSGRWTQYF. The CDR3, as DNA: TGTGCCAGCAAAAAAGCATCCGGGACTAGCGGTAGATGGACCCAGTACTTC. The V and J genes are TRBV2 and TRBJ2-5; 11 bases agree with TRBD2. The CDR3 consists of 17 residues. Germline-derived CDR1 and CDR2 are SNHLY and FYNNEI. V lost 7 bases and J lost 7; bases outside the gene matches: 17.

The rearrangement joins TRBV6-1 to TRBJ2-7, with a tentative D call TRBD2 (5 bases). V was cut by 6 bases and J by 3 bases, with 9 bases left in between. Germline V gene lookup returns CDR1 MNHNS and CDR2 SASEGT. This CDR3 is built from 12 residues. The CDR3 DNA sequence: TGTGCCAGCAGGGGAGACGGCTACGAGCAGTACTTC. It specifies CASRGDGYEQYF.

The chain recombines TRBV5-1 with TRBJ2-7, with D unresolved. CDR1 is SGHRS and CDR2 is YFSETQ in the germline V gene. The CDR3 runs 15 residues. Trimming shortened V by 1 base and J by 3 bases, and 14 bases separated the two germline ends. CDR3 sequence (DNA): TGCGCCAGCAGCTTGCGGTCGGAAACTGACTACGAGCAGTACTTC. As protein: CASSLRSETDYEQYF.